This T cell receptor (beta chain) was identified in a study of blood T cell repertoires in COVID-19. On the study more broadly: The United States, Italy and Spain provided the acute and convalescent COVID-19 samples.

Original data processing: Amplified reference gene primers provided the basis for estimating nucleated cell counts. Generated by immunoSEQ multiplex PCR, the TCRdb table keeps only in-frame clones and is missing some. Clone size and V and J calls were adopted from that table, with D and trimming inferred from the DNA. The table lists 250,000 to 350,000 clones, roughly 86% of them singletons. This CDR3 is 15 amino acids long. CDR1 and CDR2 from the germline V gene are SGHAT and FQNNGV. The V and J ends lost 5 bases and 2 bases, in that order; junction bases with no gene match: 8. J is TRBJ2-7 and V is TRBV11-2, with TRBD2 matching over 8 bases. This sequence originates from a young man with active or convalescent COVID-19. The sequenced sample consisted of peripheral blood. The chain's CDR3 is CASSPLSGDPYEQYF. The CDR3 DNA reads TGTGCCAGCAGCCCCCTTAGCGGGGATCCCTACGAGCAGTACTTC.